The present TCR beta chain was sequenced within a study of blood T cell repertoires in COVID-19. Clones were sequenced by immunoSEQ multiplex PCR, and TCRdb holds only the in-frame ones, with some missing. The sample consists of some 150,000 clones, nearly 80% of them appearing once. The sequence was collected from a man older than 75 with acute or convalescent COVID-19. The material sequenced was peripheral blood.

CDR3 coding DNA: TGTGCCAGCAATGACAGGGGAGGCAATCAGCCCCAGCATTTT. Encoded protein: CASNDRGGNQPQHF. The V call is TRBV19, the J call TRBJ1-5; the match to TRBD1 covers 8 bases. CDR3 length: 14 amino acids. In germline, CDR1 is LNHDA, CDR2 SQIVND (reference sequence). After removal of 9 bases from V and 2 bases from J, the junction contained 6 bases not matched to a gene.